The 19 T cell receptor beta chains below all came from one sample that was sequenced in a study of shared clonotypes between healthy human individuals. Measured with immunoSEQ multiplex PCR; TCRdb has only the in-frame clones, and not every one. Altogether hundreds of thousands of clones are present, around 73% being singletons, with the ten largest covering 1.5% to 2%. Sequences were obtained from memory CD4+ T cells sorted from blood. Regarding subset: CD45RA-negative fraction. The origin of the receptors is a woman aged 25 to 45 in good health.

The chain is built from TRBV15 and TRBJ2-1; either TRBD1 or TRBD2 may supply D (5 bases each). V lost 11 bases and J lost 10, with 18 bases in between. Germline lookup yields CDR1 LNHNV and CDR2 YYDKDF (reference sequence). CDR3 length: 12 amino acids. This CDR3 is CASGTAWGEQFF. In nucleotides, the CDR3 is TGTGCCTCCGGGACCGCCTGGGGAGAGCAGTTCTTC. Variable domain in full (rest from reference TRBV15 and TRBJ2-1): DAMVIQNPRYQVTQFGKPVTLSCSQTLNHNVMYWYQQKSSQAPKLLFHYYDKDFNNEADTPDNFQSRRPNTSFCFLDIRSPGLGDTAMYLCASGTAWGEQFFGPGTRLTVL.

The gene calls are TRBV2 and TRBJ2-2; 8 positions match TRBD2. V shed 8 bases and J 3 bases; nucleotides not matched to a gene: 5. The CDR3 has 14 amino acids. From germline, CDR1 is SNHLY and CDR2 FYNNEI. In nucleotides, the CDR3 is TGTGCCAGCCGAAAACTAGCGGACACCGGGGAGCTGTTTTTT. Protein product: CASRKLADTGELFF.

This clone came up a few times. This sequence may be a read error, since a much larger clone differs from it by one base. The chain recombines TRBV28 with TRBJ2-7; 9 positions agree with TRBD1. Per the germline V gene, CDR1 is MDHEN and CDR2 is SYDVKM. This CDR3 is 13 amino acids long. The ends lost 6 bases at V and 3 bases at J; junction bases unmatched: 3. The CDR3 DNA reads TGTGCCAGCAGCAGGGGACAGGGCTACGAGCAGTACTTC. This translates into CASSRGQGYEQYF. Supplemented by reference TRBV28 and TRBJ2-7, the full variable domain reads DVKVTQSSRYLVKRTGEKVFLECVQDMDHENMFWYRQDPGLGLRLIYFSYDVKMKEKGDIPEGYSVSREKKERFSLILESASTNQTSMYLCASSRGQGYEQYFGPGTRLTVT.

There are a few counts of this clone. V gene TRBV5-4 combines with J gene TRBJ1-2; D remains ambiguous. In germline, CDR1 is SGHNT, CDR2 YYREEE (reference sequence). V lost 0 bases and J lost 0, with 15 bases in between. This CDR3 has 17 residues. CDR3 amino acids: CASSLVRESHTNYGYTF. DNA for the CDR3: TGTGCCAGCAGCTTGGTGCGTGAGAGCCACACTAACTATGGCTACACCTTC.

This chain links TRBV27 with TRBJ1-5; 8 positions agree with TRBD1. The germline CDR1 and CDR2 sequences are MNHEY and SMNVEV (reference sequence). The CDR3 extends over 14 amino acids. Trimming removed 6 bases from V and 5 bases from J; junction bases left unmatched: 6. CDR3 nucleotide sequence: TGTGCCAGCAGCATCAGGGGGCGCGATCAGCCCCAGCATTTT. As protein: CASSIRGRDQPQHF.

The chain couples TRBV12-5 to TRBJ2-7, with 9 bases aligning to TRBD1. This CDR3 region has 14 residues. V trimming: 6 bases; J trimming: 6 bases; junction bases outside the gene matches: 9. Germline CDR1 reads LGHNT; CDR2 reads FRNRAP. CDR3 loop: CASGPTGTGFEQYF. The CDR3 coding sequence is TGTGCTAGTGGGCCTACCGGGACAGGGTTCGAGCAGTACTTC.

This chain links TRBV18 with TRBJ2-5, with 8 bases lining up with TRBD2. This CDR3 is built from 16 residues. Germline V gene data show CDR1 as KGHSH and CDR2 as LQKENI. V shed 5 bases and J 5 bases; nucleotides not matched to a gene: 13. As DNA, the CDR3 is TGTGCCAGCTCAAACCCCCGGGAGGGGAACGGGGAGACCCAGTACTTC. Translation: CASSNPREGNGETQYF.

This clone was seen only once. The chain joins TRBV5-1 to TRBJ2-7; D is unclear. V was shortened by 7 bases and J by 1 base, with 12 bases between the two germline ends. This CDR3 is built from 13 residues. The germline CDR1 and CDR2 sequences are SGHRS and YFSETQ. The CDR3 loop is CASRNENSYEQYF. DNA of the CDR3: TGCGCCAGCCGTAACGAAAATTCCTACGAGCAGTACTTC.

Concerning this clone: A much larger clone lies a single base off, so this may be a read error. The chain has TRBV6-5 and TRBJ1-1, with D perhaps TRBD1 (5 bases). The germline V and J ends were trimmed by 5 bases and 1 base, with 8 bases remaining between them. Germline-derived CDR1 and CDR2 are MNHEY and SVGAGI. The CDR3 sequence is 13 residues long. CDR3 protein: CASSRGGNTEAFF. The CDR3 nucleotides are TGTGCCAGCAGTCGGGGGGGGAACACTGAAGCTTTCTTT.

The rearrangement uses TRBV5-1 and TRBJ2-7; 8 bases align to TRBD1. The CDR3 consists of 16 residues. CDR1 is SGHRS and CDR2 is YFSETQ in the germline V gene. Losses at the gene ends were 0 bases for V and 7 bases for J; bases not matched to a gene: 12. Here the CDR3 DNA reads TGCGCCAGCAGCTTGGAGCCTACAGGGGGTTCATGGGAGCAGTACTTC. It yields the protein CASSLEPTGGSWEQYF.

The chain joins TRBV28 to TRBJ2-7, with D possibly matching TRBD1 (8 bases). In germline, CDR1 is MDHEN, CDR2 SYDVKM. Trimming left V 6 bases short and J 3 bases short, with 18 bases between. This CDR3 is 15 amino acids long. This CDR3 reads CASSFLGGTGYEQYF. In nucleotides, the CDR3 is TGTGCCAGCAGCTTCCTCGGGGGGACAGGCTACGAGCAGTACTTC.

This clone has a handful of counts. This chain connects TRBV28 to TRBJ1-5; D remains unclear. V was shortened by 8 bases and J by 0 bases, with 20 bases between the two germline ends. This CDR3 has 17 amino acids. The V gene's germline CDR1 is MDHEN and CDR2 SYDVKM. The CDR3 loop reads CASALGYARISNQPQHF. The CDR3 DNA reads as TGTGCCAGCGCTCTTGGGTACGCACGGATTAGCAATCAGCCCCAGCATTTT.

The rearrangement uses TRBV30 and TRBJ2-2; TRBD2 matches at 12 bases. Germline CDR1 GTSNPN, CDR2 SVGIG (reference sequence). After removal of 0 bases from V and 7 bases from J, the junction contained 6 bases not matched to a gene. CDR3 length: 16 residues. In DNA form, the CDR3 reads TGTGCCTGGAGTGTACGACTAGCGGGGGCGGGCGGGGAGCTGTTTTTT. Translation: CAWSVRLAGAGGELFF.

The DNA for the CDR3 is TGCGCCAGCAGCTTGGGGGGACCGAACACTGAAGCTTTCTTT. It encodes CASSLGGPNTEAFF. The chain is built from TRBV5-1 and TRBJ1-1; the D gene is possibly TRBD1 (5 bases). V was cut by 0 bases and J by 1 base, with 7 bases left in between. Germline V lookup: CDR1 SGHRS, CDR2 YFSETQ. The CDR3 runs 14 residues.

To note about this clone: A much larger clonotype is one base distant, so this may be a read error. The chain uses TRBV5-6 and TRBJ1-1; D ambiguous. Germline V gene data show CDR1 as SGHDT and CDR2 as YYEEEE. Between the trimmed V and J ends, which lost 0 bases and 1 base, there was a span of 4 bases. CDR3 size: 13 residues. CDR3 coding DNA: TGTGCCAGCAGCTTGGAGGGGAACACTGAAGCTTTCTTT. Translation: CASSLEGNTEAFF.

This clone has just one count. V gene TRBV5-1 combines with J gene TRBJ2-3; D is possibly TRBD2 (6 bases). The CDR3 has 14 amino acids. Germline V gene lookup returns CDR1 SGHRS and CDR2 YFSETQ. V was pared by 6 bases and J by 0 bases, with 11 bases between. In DNA, the CDR3 is TGCGCCAGCACCTCTGGGGGGAGCACAGATACGCAGTATTTT. The encoded protein is CASTSGGSTDTQYF.

This chain connects TRBV11-1 to TRBJ1-5; D remains ambiguous. The V end lost 2 bases, the J end lost 3 bases, and 5 bases lay between the germline ends. Looked up from germline, CDR1 is SGHAT and CDR2 is FQDESV (reference sequence). This CDR3 has 13 amino acids. This CDR3 is CASSLSDNQPQHF. The CDR3 nucleotides read TGTGCCAGCAGCTTATCGGACAATCAGCCCCAGCATTTT.

This clone was seen more than once but under ten times. This chain joins TRBV30 and TRBJ1-2, with D tentatively TRBD1 (5 bases). V shed 8 bases and J shed 4 bases, with 17 bases lying between them. CDR3 length equals 13 residues. The germline gives CDR1 GTSNPN, CDR2 SVGIG (reference sequence). CDR3 protein: CARGRVGGYGYTF. The CDR3 DNA follows: TGTGCCCGGGGCAGGGTGGGGGGCTATGGCTACACCTTC.

This clone occurred once. Other DNA sequences in this specimen translate into the identical CDR3. The chain employs TRBV7-8 and TRBJ1-5, with D perhaps TRBD1 (5 bases). The CDR3 sequence is 15 residues long. Trimming stripped 2 bases from V and 4 bases from J, with 12 bases between. Per germline, CDR1 SGHVS and CDR2 FQNEAQ. CDR3 DNA: TGTGCCAGCAGCTTACAGGGTGTTGGGAATCAGCCCCAGCATTTT. This encodes CASSLQGVGNQPQHF.